The present TCR beta chain was sequenced within a study of shared clonotypes between healthy human individuals. CDR1 is SGHNT and CDR2 is YYREEE in the germline V gene (reference sequence). The CDR3 length is 13 residues. V lost 6 bases and J lost 1, with 7 bases in between. Here immunoSEQ multiplex PCR was the method, and the copy in TCRdb shows in-frame clones only, minus some. The sample has approximately 1,500,000 clones, around 98% seen once. The source material was naive CD4+ T cells sorted from blood. Subset defined: CD45RA+ positively selected. This chain links TRBV5-4 with TRBJ2-2; weak D call: TRBD2 (5 bases). This TCR was sampled from a man in his thirties or forties in good health. CDR3 protein: CASTRGNTGELFF. In DNA, the CDR3 is TGTGCCAGCACCCGGGGGAACACCGGGGAGCTGTTTTTT. Based on the CDR3 plus reference TRBV5-4 and TRBJ2-2, the full variable domain is ETGVTQSPTHLIKTRGQQVTLRCSSQSGHNTVSWYQQALGQGPQFIFQYYREEENGRGNFPPRFSGLQFPNYSSELNVNALELDDSALYLCASTRGNTGELFFGEGSRLTVL.